The 5 T cell receptor beta chains given below trace back to one sample, sequenced in a study of blood T cell repertoires in COVID-19. Clones were read by immunoSEQ multiplex PCR, and TCRdb kept only the in-frame ones, dropping some. The data show 300,000 to 450,000 clones, with roughly 87% seen just once and roughly 0.94% held by the top ten. Sequenced material: PBMCs or T cells enriched from blood (not recorded which). Receptor source: a woman aged 25 to 39 who had recovered from COVID-19.

The chain links TRBV5-4 to TRBJ1-5; TRBD1 matches 7 bases. CDR3 length equals 16 residues. Germline V gives CDR1 SGHNT, CDR2 YYREEE (reference sequence). Trimming at V came to 2 bases and at J to 3 bases, leaving 8 bases not matched to a gene. The CDR3 region is CASSLNEGQYNQPQHF. The CDR3 DNA is TGTGCCAGCAGCTTAAACGAGGGACAGTACAATCAGCCCCAGCATTTT.

V gene TRBV19 combines with J gene TRBJ2-2; TRBD2 might be the D (5 bases). The CDR3 length is 14 residues. Germline V lookup: CDR1 LNHDA, CDR2 SQIVND (reference sequence). Trimming shortened V by 7 bases and J by 5 bases, and 14 bases separated the two germline ends. DNA for the CDR3: TGTGCCAGTACCCATGGTCGGGAAACCGGGGAGCTGTTTTTT. It codes for CASTHGRETGELFF.

The chain uses TRBV7-8 and TRBJ1-1; D gene ambiguous. V was pared by 4 bases and J by 3 bases, with 9 bases between. The CDR3 has 13 residues. The germline V gene encodes CDR1 SGHVS and CDR2 FQNEAQ. This chain's CDR3 is CASSSKRDTEAFF. The CDR3 DNA sequence: TGTGCCAGCAGCTCTAAGCGCGACACTGAAGCTTTCTTT.

This clone has at least ten counts. The rearrangement links TRBV6-5 to TRBJ2-7; a weak D match, TRBD1 (6 bases). The CDR3 runs to 15 residues. Germline V lookup: CDR1 MNHEY, CDR2 SVGAGI. Trimming took 2 bases from V and 3 from J, leaving 14 bases between them. The CDR3 region has the DNA TGTGCCAGCAGTTACCCCCATGAAGGGGGCTACGAGCAGTACTTC. Its protein product is CASSYPHEGGYEQYF.

This clone occurred once. CDR3 sequence (DNA): TGCGCCAGCAGTGAGTCCAGGGATACCTATGGCTACACCTTC. This encodes CASSESRDTYGYTF. The chain joins TRBV10-1 to TRBJ1-2, with TRBD1 as a possible D gene (5 bases). The length of the CDR3 is 14 residues. Germline CDR1 reads WNHNN; CDR2 reads SYGVQD (reference sequence). V lost 0 bases to trimming and J lost 4 bases, with 9 bases between them.